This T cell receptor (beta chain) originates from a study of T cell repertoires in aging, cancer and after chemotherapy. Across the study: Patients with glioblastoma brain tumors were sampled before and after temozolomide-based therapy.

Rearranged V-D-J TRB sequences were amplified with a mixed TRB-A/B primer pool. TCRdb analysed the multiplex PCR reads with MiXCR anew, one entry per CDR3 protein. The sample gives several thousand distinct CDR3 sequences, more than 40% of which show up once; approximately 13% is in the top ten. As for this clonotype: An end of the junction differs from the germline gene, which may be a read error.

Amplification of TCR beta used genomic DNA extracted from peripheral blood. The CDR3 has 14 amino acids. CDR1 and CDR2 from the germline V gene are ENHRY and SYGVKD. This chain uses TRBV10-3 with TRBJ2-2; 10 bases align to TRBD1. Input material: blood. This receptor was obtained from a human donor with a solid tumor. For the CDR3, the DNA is TGTGCCAGCAGGGGACAGGGGCCAACCGGGGTGCTGTTTTTT. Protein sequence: CASRGQGPTGVLFF.